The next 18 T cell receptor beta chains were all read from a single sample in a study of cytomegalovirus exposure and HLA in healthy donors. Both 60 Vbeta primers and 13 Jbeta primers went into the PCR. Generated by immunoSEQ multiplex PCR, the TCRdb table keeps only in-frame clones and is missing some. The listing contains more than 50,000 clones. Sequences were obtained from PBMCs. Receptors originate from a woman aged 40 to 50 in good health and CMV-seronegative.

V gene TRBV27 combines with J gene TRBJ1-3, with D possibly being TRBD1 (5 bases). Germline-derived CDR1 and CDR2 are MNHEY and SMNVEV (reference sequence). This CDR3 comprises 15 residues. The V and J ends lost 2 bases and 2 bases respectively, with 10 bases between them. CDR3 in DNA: TGTGCCAGCAGTTTAGGCCCAGGGACTGGAAACACCATATATTTT. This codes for CASSLGPGTGNTIYF.

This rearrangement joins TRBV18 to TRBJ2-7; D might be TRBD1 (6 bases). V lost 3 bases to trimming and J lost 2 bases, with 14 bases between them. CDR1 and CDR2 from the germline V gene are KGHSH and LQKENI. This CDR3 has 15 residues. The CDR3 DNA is TGTGCCAGCTCACCGTCGACAGGCGCCGCCTACGAGCAGTACTTC. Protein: CASSPSTGAAYEQYF.

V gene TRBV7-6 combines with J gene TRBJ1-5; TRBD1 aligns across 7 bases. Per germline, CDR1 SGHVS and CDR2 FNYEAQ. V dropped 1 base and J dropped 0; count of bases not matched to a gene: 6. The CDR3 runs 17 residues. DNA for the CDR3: TGTGCCAGCAGCTTAGACGCGGGACAGTATAGCAATCAGCCCCAGCATTTT. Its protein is CASSLDAGQYSNQPQHF. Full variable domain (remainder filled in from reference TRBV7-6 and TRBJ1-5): GAGVSQSPRYKVTKRGQDVALRCDPISGHVSLYWYRQALGQGPEFLTYFNYEAQQDKSGLPNDRFSAERPEGSISTLTIQRTEQRDSAMYRCASSLDAGQYSNQPQHFGDGTRLSIL.

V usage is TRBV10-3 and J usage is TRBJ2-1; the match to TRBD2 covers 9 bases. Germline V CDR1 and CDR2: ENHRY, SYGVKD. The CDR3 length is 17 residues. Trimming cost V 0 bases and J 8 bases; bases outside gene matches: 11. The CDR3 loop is CAISESMASGAWDEQFF. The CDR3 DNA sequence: TGTGCCATCAGTGAGTCGATGGCTAGCGGGGCCTGGGATGAGCAGTTCTTC.

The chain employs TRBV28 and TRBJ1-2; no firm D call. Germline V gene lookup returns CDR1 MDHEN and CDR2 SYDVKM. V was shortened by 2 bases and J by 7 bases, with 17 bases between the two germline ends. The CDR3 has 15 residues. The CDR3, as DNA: TGTGCCAGCAGTTTACCCCCCGAGCTGACGGGTGGCTACACCTTC. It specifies CASSLPPELTGGYTF.

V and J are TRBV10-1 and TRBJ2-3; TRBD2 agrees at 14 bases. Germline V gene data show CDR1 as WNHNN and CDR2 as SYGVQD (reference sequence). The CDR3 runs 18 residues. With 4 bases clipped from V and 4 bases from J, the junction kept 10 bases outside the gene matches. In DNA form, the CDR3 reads TGCGCCAGCAGTGGGGGGGGGACTAGCGGGGGATGGGCAGATACGCAGTATTTT. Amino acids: CASSGGGTSGGWADTQYF.

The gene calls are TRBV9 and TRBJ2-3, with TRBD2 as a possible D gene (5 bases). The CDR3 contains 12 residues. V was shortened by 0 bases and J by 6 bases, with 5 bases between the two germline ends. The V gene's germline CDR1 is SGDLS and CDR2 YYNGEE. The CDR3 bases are TGTGCCAGCAGCGTAGGAGGGGATACGCAGTATTTT. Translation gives CASSVGGDTQYF.

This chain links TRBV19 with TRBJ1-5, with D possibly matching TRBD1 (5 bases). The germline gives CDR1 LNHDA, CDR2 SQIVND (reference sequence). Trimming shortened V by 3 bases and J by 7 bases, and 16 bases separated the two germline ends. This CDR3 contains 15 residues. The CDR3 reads CASSMGGTVDQPQHF. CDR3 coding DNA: TGTGCCAGTAGTATGGGGGGGACGGTCGACCAGCCCCAGCATTTT.

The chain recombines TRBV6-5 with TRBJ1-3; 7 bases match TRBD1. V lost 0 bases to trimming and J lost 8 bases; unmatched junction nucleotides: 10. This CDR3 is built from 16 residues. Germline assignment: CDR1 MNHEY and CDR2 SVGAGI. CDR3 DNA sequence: TGTGCCAGCAGTTACTCGGCGGAAAGGGGGCGAGACACCATATATTTT. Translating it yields CASSYSAERGRDTIYF.

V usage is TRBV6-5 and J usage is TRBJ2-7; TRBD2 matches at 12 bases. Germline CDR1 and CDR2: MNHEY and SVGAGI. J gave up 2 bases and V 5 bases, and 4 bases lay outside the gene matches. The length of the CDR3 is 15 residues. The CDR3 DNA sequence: TGTGCCAGCAGTGTTCTAGCGGGAGGGACCTACGAGCAGTACTTC. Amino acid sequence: CASSVLAGGTYEQYF.

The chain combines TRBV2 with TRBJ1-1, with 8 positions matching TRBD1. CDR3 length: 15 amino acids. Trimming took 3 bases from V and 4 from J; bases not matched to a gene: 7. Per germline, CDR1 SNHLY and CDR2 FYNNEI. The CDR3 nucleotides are TGTGCCAGCAGTGAGAGACAGGGGAGCGGCACTGAAGCTTTCTTT. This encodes CASSERQGSGTEAFF.

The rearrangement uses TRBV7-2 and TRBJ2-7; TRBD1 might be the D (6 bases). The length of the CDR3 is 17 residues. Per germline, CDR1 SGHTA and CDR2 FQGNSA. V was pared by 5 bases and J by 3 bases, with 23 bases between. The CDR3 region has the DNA TGTGCCAGCAGCCGGATCCCCGGGACACCGTCCATCTACGAGCAGTACTTC. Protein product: CASSRIPGTPSIYEQYF. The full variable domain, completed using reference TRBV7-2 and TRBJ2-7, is GAGVSQSPSNKVTEKGKDVELRCDPISGHTALYWYRQSLGQGLEFLIYFQGNSAPDKSGLPSDRFSAERTGGSVSTLTIQRTQQEDSAVYLCASSRIPGTPSIYEQYFGPGTRLTVT.

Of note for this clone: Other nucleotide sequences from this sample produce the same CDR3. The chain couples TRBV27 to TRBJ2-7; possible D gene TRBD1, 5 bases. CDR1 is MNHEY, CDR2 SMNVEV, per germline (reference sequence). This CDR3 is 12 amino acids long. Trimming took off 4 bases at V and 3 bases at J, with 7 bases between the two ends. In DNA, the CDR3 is TGTGCCAGCAGTTCTCAGGGCTACGAGCAGTACTTC. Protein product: CASSSQGYEQYF.

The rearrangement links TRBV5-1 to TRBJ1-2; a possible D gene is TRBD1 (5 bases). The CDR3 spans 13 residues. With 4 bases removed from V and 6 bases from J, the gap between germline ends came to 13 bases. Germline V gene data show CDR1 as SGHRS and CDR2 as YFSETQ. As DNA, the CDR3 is TGCGCCAGCAGCCCGGACAATTTTGATGGCTACACCTTC. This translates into CASSPDNFDGYTF.

The CDR3 protein is CASSLTRGDYGYTF. The CDR3 nucleotides are TGCGCCAGCAGCTTAACCAGGGGGGACTATGGCTACACCTTC. The chain couples TRBV5-1 to TRBJ1-2; TRBD1 matches 7 bases. Germline values: CDR1 SGHRS, CDR2 YFSETQ. This CDR3 has 14 amino acids. Trimming cost V 2 bases and J 3 bases; bases outside gene matches: 4.

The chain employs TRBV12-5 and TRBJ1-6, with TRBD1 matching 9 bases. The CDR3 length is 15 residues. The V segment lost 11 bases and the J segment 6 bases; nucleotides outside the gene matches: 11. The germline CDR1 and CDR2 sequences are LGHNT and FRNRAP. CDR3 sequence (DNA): TGTGCTTCTTCCCCGGGGACAGGGTTTAATTCACCCCTCCACTTT. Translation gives CASSPGTGFNSPLHF.

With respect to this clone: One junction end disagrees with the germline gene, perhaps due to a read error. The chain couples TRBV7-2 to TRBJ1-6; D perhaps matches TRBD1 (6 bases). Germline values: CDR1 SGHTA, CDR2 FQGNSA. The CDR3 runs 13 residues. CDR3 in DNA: TGTGCCAGCAGCCAATACAGGGATTCACACCTCCACTTT. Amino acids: CASSQYRDSHLHF.

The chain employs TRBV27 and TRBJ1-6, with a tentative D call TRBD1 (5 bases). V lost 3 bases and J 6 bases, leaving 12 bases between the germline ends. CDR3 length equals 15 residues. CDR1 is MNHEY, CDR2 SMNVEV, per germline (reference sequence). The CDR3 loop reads CASSFWGSSNSPLHF. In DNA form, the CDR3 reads TGTGCCAGCAGTTTCTGGGGCTCTAGTAATTCACCCCTCCACTTT.